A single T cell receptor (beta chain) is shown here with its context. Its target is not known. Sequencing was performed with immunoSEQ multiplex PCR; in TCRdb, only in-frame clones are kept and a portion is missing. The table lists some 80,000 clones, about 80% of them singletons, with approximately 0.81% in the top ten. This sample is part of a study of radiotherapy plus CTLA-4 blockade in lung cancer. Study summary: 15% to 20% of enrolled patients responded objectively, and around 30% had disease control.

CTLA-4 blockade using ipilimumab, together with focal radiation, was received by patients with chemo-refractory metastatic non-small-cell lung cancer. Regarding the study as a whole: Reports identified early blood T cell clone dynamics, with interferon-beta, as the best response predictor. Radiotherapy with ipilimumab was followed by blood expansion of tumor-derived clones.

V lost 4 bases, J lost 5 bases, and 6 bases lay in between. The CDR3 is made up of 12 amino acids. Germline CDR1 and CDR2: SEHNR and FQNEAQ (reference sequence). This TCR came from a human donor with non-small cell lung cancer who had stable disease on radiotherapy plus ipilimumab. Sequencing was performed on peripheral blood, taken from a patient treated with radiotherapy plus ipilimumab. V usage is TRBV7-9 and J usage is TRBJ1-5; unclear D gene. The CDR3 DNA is TGTGCCAGCAGCTCGTCCCATCAGCCCCAGCATTTT. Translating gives CASSSSHQPQHF.